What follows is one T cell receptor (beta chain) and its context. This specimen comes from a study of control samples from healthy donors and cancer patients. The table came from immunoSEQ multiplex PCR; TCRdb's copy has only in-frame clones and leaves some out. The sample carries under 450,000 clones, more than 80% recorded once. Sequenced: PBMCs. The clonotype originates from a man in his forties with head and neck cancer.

CDR3 bases: TGTGCCAGCAGTAATGCGGGAGGCGAGCAGTACTTC. It is translated as CASSNAGGEQYF. The V and J genes are TRBV6-5 and TRBJ2-7; 8 bases are a match to TRBD2. The CDR3 consists of 12 residues. CDR1 is MNHEY, CDR2 SVGAGI, per germline. The V segment lost 5 bases and the J segment 6 bases; nucleotides outside the gene matches: 3.